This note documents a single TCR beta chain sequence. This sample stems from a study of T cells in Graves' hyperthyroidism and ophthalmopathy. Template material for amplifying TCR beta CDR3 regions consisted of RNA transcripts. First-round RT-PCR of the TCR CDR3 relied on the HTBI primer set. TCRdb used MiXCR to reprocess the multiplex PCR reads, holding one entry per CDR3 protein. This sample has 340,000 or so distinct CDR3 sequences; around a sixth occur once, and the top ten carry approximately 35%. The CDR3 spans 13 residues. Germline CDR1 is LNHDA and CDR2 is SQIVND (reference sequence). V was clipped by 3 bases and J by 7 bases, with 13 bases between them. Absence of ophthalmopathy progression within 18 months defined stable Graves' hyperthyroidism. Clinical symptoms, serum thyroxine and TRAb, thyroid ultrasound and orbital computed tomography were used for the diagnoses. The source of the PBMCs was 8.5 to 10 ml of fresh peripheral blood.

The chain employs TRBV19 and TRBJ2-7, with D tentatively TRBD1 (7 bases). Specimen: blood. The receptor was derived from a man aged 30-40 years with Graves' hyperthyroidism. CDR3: CASSMGGQREQYF. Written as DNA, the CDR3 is TGTGCCAGTAGTATGGGGGGACAGCGAGAGCAGTACTTC.